This T cell receptor (beta chain) was recorded in a study of shared clonotypes between healthy human individuals. The CDR3 covers 11 residues. Germline lookup yields CDR1 SEHNR and CDR2 FQNEAQ (reference sequence). General observations from the study: Despite large depth, rarefaction showed incomplete sorted-subset sequencing.

A note on this clone: The antigen is not known. Its ends do not fully match the called genes, so a read error is possible.

The assay was carried out at the deep level. An even split of each subset's genomic DNA across several immunoSEQ plates was performed. The method was immunoSEQ multiplex PCR; TCRdb's version includes in-frame clones alone and lacks a portion of them. The table shows about 690,000 clones, with around 91% occurring only once. The chain couples TRBV7-9 to TRBJ2-3; D gene uncertain. Input material: memory CD8+ T cells from PBMCs. Subset denoted: CD45RO+ cells pooled with CCR7-negative TemRA cells. The source is a man aged 18-30 years in good health. Some clones in this sample may be carry-over from other donors' samples. The CDR3 loop reads CASSSGPHSLF. The CDR3 nucleotides are TGTGCCAGCAGCTCGGGTCCTCACTCACTTTTT.